Below, 21 T cell receptor beta chains from the same sample are listed, as sequenced in a study of shared clonotypes between healthy human individuals. Profiled with immunoSEQ multiplex PCR; TCRdb holds only in-frame clones, not every one. The repertoire holds some 2,000,000 clones, with approximately 96% as singletons. The sequencing sample was made of naive CD4+ T cells sorted from blood. The sample's subset: CD45RA+ positively selected. Receptors originate from a man between 18 and 29 years old in good health.

This chain joins TRBV10-1 and TRBJ1-6; no clear D. Germline V CDR1 and CDR2: WNHNN, SYGVQD (reference sequence). CDR3 length equals 13 residues. V lost 2 bases to trimming and J lost 10 bases, with 9 bases between them. Here the CDR3 reads CASSEGRSSPLHF. DNA of the CDR3: TGCGCCAGCAGTGAGGGAAGGAGCTCACCCCTCCACTTT.

The chain employs TRBV27 and TRBJ2-7; 9 bases are shared with TRBD2. The V and J ends lost 5 bases and 5 bases, in that order; junction bases with no gene match: 7. Germline V gene sequence: CDR1 MNHEY, CDR2 SMNVEV (reference sequence). The CDR3 runs to 14 residues. The chain's CDR3 is CASSLGLAVHEQYF. The CDR3 DNA reads TGTGCCAGCAGTCTGGGACTAGCTGTCCACGAGCAGTACTTC.

The rearrangement joins TRBV6-5 to TRBJ1-1; 9 bases agree with TRBD1. This CDR3 contains 14 residues. Trimming removed 2 bases from V and 11 bases from J; junction bases left unmatched: 9. The germline V gene encodes CDR1 MNHEY and CDR2 SVGAGI. In DNA, the CDR3 is TGTGCCAGCAGTTACCGGGGACAGGGCTTTCGGGCTTTCTTT. Residues: CASSYRGQGFRAFF.

The CDR3 loop is CASTQDTYSGNTIYF. The CDR3 coding sequence is TGTGCCAGCACACAGGACACCTACTCTGGAAACACCATATATTTT. The rearrangement joins TRBV5-4 to TRBJ1-3, with D possibly matching TRBD1 (5 bases). The CDR3 loop spans 15 amino acids. Germline CDR1 reads SGHNT; CDR2 reads YYREEE (reference sequence). V was clipped by 6 bases and J by 0 bases, with 13 bases between them.

The chain is built from TRBV5-6 and TRBJ2-7; D remains ambiguous. V was shortened by 0 bases and J by 4 bases, with 11 bases between the two germline ends. The CDR3 spans 14 residues. Germline CDR1 and CDR2: SGHDT and YYEEEE. CDR3 sequence reads: CASSLELAWYEQYF. The CDR3 DNA reads TGTGCCAGCAGCTTGGAGTTAGCCTGGTACGAGCAGTACTTC.

This rearrangement joins TRBV9 to TRBJ2-1; 8 bases agree with TRBD1. This CDR3 comprises 19 residues. Germline loops: CDR1 SGDLS, CDR2 YYNGEE. With V trimmed by 4 bases and J by 5 bases, 20 bases remained unmatched. This CDR3 is CASSPRTGLSRQVDNEQFF. The CDR3 DNA reads TGTGCCAGCAGCCCCCGGACAGGGCTTAGCCGGCAAGTTGACAATGAGCAGTTCTTC.

The rearrangement links TRBV30 to TRBJ2-7, with D uncertain. Per the germline V gene, CDR1 is GTSNPN and CDR2 is SVGIG (reference sequence). This CDR3 spans 14 amino acids. V was trimmed by 2 bases and J by 3 bases, leaving 14 bases between them. This chain's CDR3 is CAWSQTNSNYEQYF. The CDR3 coding sequence is TGTGCCTGGAGTCAAACTAACAGTAACTACGAGCAGTACTTC.

The chain carries TRBV5-8 and TRBJ1-4; D remains unclear. Germline-derived CDR1 and CDR2 are SGHTS and YDEGEE. The CDR3 is 15 amino acids. Trimming shortened V by 1 base and J by 4 bases, and 11 bases separated the two germline ends. The CDR3 nucleotides read TGTGCCAGCAGCTTGAACCTTTGGGTTAATGAAAAACTGTTTTTT. Encoded protein: CASSLNLWVNEKLFF.

The chain links TRBV13 to TRBJ2-4; possibly TRBD2 for D (5 bases). Deletions cut 10 bases from V and 3 bases from J, with 16 bases between. The CDR3 runs 14 residues. Germline-derived CDR1 and CDR2 are PRHDT and FYEKMQ (reference sequence). CDR3 in amino acids: CATRRSGNKNIQYF. CDR3 DNA sequence: TGTGCCACCCGCCGATCGGGAAACAAAAACATTCAGTACTTC.

The CDR3 nucleotides are TGCGCCAGCAGCCCCGGGACTAGCGGGAGTATTGGCACCGGGGAGCTGTTTTTT. Translated, it gives CASSPGTSGSIGTGELFF. The genes are TRBV5-1 and TRBJ2-2; 14 nucleotides agree with TRBD2. This CDR3 has 18 residues. CDR1 is SGHRS, CDR2 YFSETQ, per germline. The V and J ends lost 4 bases and 4 bases, in that order; junction bases with no gene match: 9.

The rearrangement joins TRBV28 to TRBJ1-5, with 9 bases aligning to TRBD1. With V trimmed by 4 bases and J by 7 bases, 8 bases remained unmatched. The CDR3 consists of 15 residues. Germline assignment: CDR1 MDHEN and CDR2 SYDVKM. The CDR3 here is CASSSQGAGIQPQHF. Written as DNA, the CDR3 is TGTGCCAGCAGTTCACAGGGGGCGGGTATCCAGCCCCAGCATTTT.

The rearrangement links TRBV11-2 to TRBJ1-3; 11 bases agree with TRBD1. Germline assignment: CDR1 SGHAT and CDR2 FQNNGV. After removal of 6 bases from V and 1 base from J, the junction contained 8 bases not matched to a gene. This CDR3 region has 17 residues. CDR3 nucleotides: TGTGCCAGCAGTTCAGGACAGGGGGCATTTTCTGGAAACACCATATATTTT. Residues: CASSSGQGAFSGNTIYF.

The V call is TRBV7-2, the J call TRBJ2-5; D is possibly TRBD1 (5 bases). The ends were cut back, 1 base at V and 5 bases at J, with 14 bases in the middle. The CDR3 totals 15 residues. Germline CDR1 and CDR2: SGHTA and FQGNSA. The CDR3 nucleotides are TGTGCCAGCAGCTTAGGACAGACGATCCTCGAGACCCAGTACTTC. It yields the protein CASSLGQTILETQYF.

The chain uses TRBV27 and TRBJ1-6, with D hard to call. Looked up from germline, CDR1 is MNHEY and CDR2 is SMNVEV (reference sequence). Trimming removed 2 bases at V and 5 bases at J, with 10 bases between. The CDR3 is 15 residues long. The CDR3 is CASSLRSADNSPLHF. CDR3 nucleotides: TGTGCCAGCAGTTTAAGGAGTGCAGATAATTCACCCCTCCACTTT.

This sequence joins TRBV21-1 and TRBJ2-3; TRBD2 is the table's D call and was not checked against the DNA. TRBV21-1 is recorded as a pseudogene. The CDR3 is 17 residues long. The chain's CDR3 is CASSIVVAGGPRDTQYF. Here the CDR3 DNA reads TGTGCCAGCAGCATCGTCGTAGCGGGAGGGCCAAGAGATACGCAGTATTTT.

The chain has TRBV2 and TRBJ1-6; TRBD1 is a possible D gene (6 bases). The CDR3 consists of 14 residues. V lost 5 bases and J lost 10, with 15 bases in between. CDR1 is SNHLY, CDR2 FYNNEI, per germline. The CDR3 nucleotides are TGTGCCAGCAGTCTAACACAGGGAGGCTCACCCCTCCACTTT. Translation gives CASSLTQGGSPLHF. Full variable domain (missing parts from reference TRBV2 and TRBJ1-6): EPEVTQTPSHQVTQMGQEVILRCVPISNHLYFYWYRQILGQKVEFLVSFYNNEISEKSEIFDDQFSVERPDGSNFTLKIRSTKLEDSAMYFCASSLTQGGSPLHFGNGTRLTVT.

The V and J genes are TRBV6-5 and TRBJ2-7; 8 bases map to TRBD1. Trimming cost V 6 bases and J 2 bases; bases outside gene matches: 6. The CDR3 runs 14 residues. Germline V CDR1 and CDR2: MNHEY, SVGAGI. The CDR3 DNA reads as TGTGCCAGCAGGTTGTCGACAGGGGCCTACGAGCAGTACTTC. Its translation: CASRLSTGAYEQYF.

The chain recombines TRBV2 with TRBJ2-6; a weak D match, TRBD2 (5 bases). In germline, CDR1 is SNHLY, CDR2 FYNNEI. The CDR3 extends over 16 amino acids. V dropped 6 bases and J dropped 0 bases, with 12 bases sitting between them. As DNA, the CDR3 is TGTGCCAGCAGCCCCACTAGGATCTCTGGGGCCAACGTCCTGACTTTC. Translating it yields CASSPTRISGANVLTF.

The chain recombines TRBV11-2 with TRBJ2-1; TRBD1 aligns across 7 bases. The CDR3 length is 18 residues. From germline, CDR1 is SGHAT and CDR2 FQNNGV. V was clipped by 2 bases and J by 3 bases; unmatched bases: 13. In DNA form, the CDR3 reads TGTGCCAGCAGCTTACAATCCTCTTTGGGACAGAGCTACAATGAGCAGTTCTTC. As protein: CASSLQSSLGQSYNEQFF.

The V and J genes are TRBV5-1 and TRBJ2-5; D is tentatively TRBD1 or TRBD2 (6 bases each). Germline V gives CDR1 SGHRS, CDR2 YFSETQ. The CDR3 contains 17 residues. The V and J ends lost 8 bases and 5 bases respectively, with 28 bases between them. The CDR3 bases are TGCGCCAGTAATGCGGGGACGGGGGCGCCGCTTGAGGAGACCCAGTACTTC. The encoded protein is CASNAGTGAPLEETQYF.

On this clone itself: This CDR3 is also generated by other DNA sequences in the sample. In nucleotides, the CDR3 is TGCGCCAGCAGCAGGTCTGGGGCCAACGTCCTGACTTTC. Its translation is CASSRSGANVLTF. The rearrangement links TRBV5-1 to TRBJ2-6; D remains unclear. V lost 4 bases and J 1 base, leaving 3 bases between the germline ends. The CDR3 is 13 residues long. Per the germline V gene, CDR1 is SGHRS and CDR2 is YFSETQ.